This TCR beta chain was identified during a study of blood T cell repertoires in COVID-19. In the study overall: Resolution of symptoms, clearance, or two negative PCRs was present in recovered Cohort 3 donors.

CDR1 is MNHNS and CDR2 is SASEGT in the germline V gene. Trimming removed 4 bases from V and 4 bases from J, with 17 bases in between. The CDR3 sequence is 16 residues long. As originally analysed: Amplification of reference gene primers was used by the study to estimate nucleated cell counts. The table came from immunoSEQ multiplex PCR; TCRdb's copy has only in-frame clones and leaves some out. V, J and clone size are taken as reported in that table, and D and trimming were inferred from the DNA itself. Of roughly 150,000 clones listed, around 82% are singletons. Living in 20 to 30 US areas, the participants were between about 18 and 100 years of age. Participants were placed into cohorts based on the clinical history they reported.

The chain recombines TRBV6-1 with TRBJ2-1, with D perhaps TRBD2 (6 bases). Sequencing used PBMCs or T cells enriched from blood (not recorded which). The receptor comes from a man aged 45 to 65 in a cohort exposed to, infected with or recovered from COVID-19 (not recorded which). DNA for the CDR3: TGTGCCAGCAGTGTGATCGGGGCTAGCGAGTACAATGAGCAGTTCTTC. This gives the protein CASSVIGASEYNEQFF.